One and the same sample provided the 10 T cell receptor beta chains below, sequenced in a study of blood T cell repertoires in COVID-19. TCRdb's copy holds only in-frame clones and misses some; the assay was immunoSEQ multiplex PCR. The table lists approximately 350,000 clones, 70% to 90% of them singletons. Sequencing was done on a sample of peripheral blood. These receptors were taken from an older woman with COVID-19, enrolled during active disease.

About this clone: The germline gene is not matched at one end of the junction; a read error may be the cause. The chain links TRBV24-1 to TRBJ1-4, with D tentatively TRBD1 (5 bases). The CDR3 consists of 14 residues. In germline, CDR1 is KGHDR, CDR2 SFDVKD. CDR3 sequence: CALQGGTTNEKLFF. In DNA, the CDR3 is TGCGCGCTGCAGGGAGGGACAACTAATGAAAAACTGTTTTTT.

This chain connects TRBV5-1 to TRBJ2-7, with TRBD1 matching 9 bases. This CDR3 region has 14 residues. V gave up 4 bases and J gave up 4 bases; unmatched junction bases: 6. Per germline, CDR1 SGHRS and CDR2 YFSETQ. CDR3 sequence: CASSAGQGVYEQYF. CDR3 nucleotides: TGCGCCAGCAGCGCGGGACAGGGAGTATACGAGCAGTACTTC.

This chain connects TRBV5-1 to TRBJ2-5; possible D gene TRBD1, 5 bases. Germline V gives CDR1 SGHRS, CDR2 YFSETQ. CDR3 size: 12 residues. The V end lost 5 bases, the J end lost 2 bases, and 7 bases lay between the germline ends. The CDR3 coding sequence is TGCGCCAGCAGTGACAGTCAAGAGACCCAGTACTTC. Its translation: CASSDSQETQYF.

This chain links TRBV7-9 with TRBJ1-4; D is ambiguous. The CDR3 spans 14 residues. Trimming pared 2 bases from V and 4 bases from J, leaving 8 bases between. Germline V gene sequence: CDR1 SEHNR, CDR2 FQNEAQ (reference sequence). The CDR3 here is CASSLPGFNEKLFF. The CDR3 nucleotides are TGTGCCAGCAGCTTACCCGGTTTTAATGAAAAACTGTTTTTT. Combining the CDR3 with reference TRBV7-9 and TRBJ1-4 gives the whole variable domain DTGVSQNPRHKITKRGQNVTFRCDPISEHNRLYWYRQTLGQGPEFLTYFQNEAQLEKSRLLSDRFSAERPKGSFSTLEIQRTEQGDSAMYLCASSLPGFNEKLFFGSGTQLSVL.

This chain connects TRBV9 to TRBJ1-4, with TRBD1 matching 7 bases. Germline CDR1 reads SGDLS; CDR2 reads YYNGEE. V lost 4 bases and J lost 5; bases outside the gene matches: 8. The CDR3 is made up of 15 amino acids. CDR3 bases: TGTGCCAGCAGCCGGTCCCCGGGACAGAATGAAAAACTGTTTTTT. Translation: CASSRSPGQNEKLFF.

V and J are TRBV5-1 and TRBJ1-5; TRBD1 matches 8 bases. Germline loops: CDR1 SGHRS, CDR2 YFSETQ. The CDR3 covers 17 residues. Germline trimming cut 0 bases from V and 0 bases from J; bases unmatched to any gene: 5. The CDR3: CASSLELTGDSNQPQHF. The CDR3 DNA is TGCGCCAGCAGCTTGGAATTGACAGGGGATAGCAATCAGCCCCAGCATTTT.

In its sample, this clone was seen once. The chain uses TRBV7-3 and TRBJ2-1, with 15 bases that match TRBD2. V was clipped by 5 bases and J by 0 bases; unmatched bases: 17. Germline-derived CDR1 and CDR2 are SGHTA and FQGTGA. CDR3 length: 22 amino acids. CDR3 DNA: TGTGCCAGCAGCCAACGCAGAAAGGGGACTAGCGGGGGGTCAAACTCCTACAATGAGCAGTTCTTC. Its protein is CASSQRRKGTSGGSNSYNEQFF.

This clone was detected once. The gene calls are TRBV27 and TRBJ2-7; 8 nucleotides match TRBD2. With V trimmed by 4 bases and J by 6 bases, 11 bases remained unmatched. CDR3 size: 15 residues. Per germline, CDR1 MNHEY and CDR2 SMNVEV (reference sequence). The CDR3 spells CASSSYGGASVEQYF. CDR3 bases: TGTGCCAGCAGTTCCTACGGGGGGGCCTCAGTCGAGCAGTACTTC.

The chain links TRBV25-1 to TRBJ1-2, with 9 nucleotides matching TRBD1. The CDR3 is 16 residues long. Trimming took 3 bases from V and 4 from J; bases not matched to a gene: 9. Germline V gene data show CDR1 as MGHDK and CDR2 as SYGVNS. This CDR3 is CASSDSGTGLAYGYTF. The CDR3 bases are TGTGCCAGCAGTGACTCCGGGACAGGGCTGGCCTATGGCTACACCTTC.

The chain joins TRBV11-2 to TRBJ1-2, with TRBD1 as a possible D gene (5 bases). The germline gives CDR1 SGHAT, CDR2 FQNNGV. The length of the CDR3 is 13 residues. With 8 bases removed from V and 7 bases from J, the gap between germline ends came to 17 bases. The CDR3 sequence is CASRRVGYGGYTF. In nucleotides, the CDR3 is TGTGCCAGCCGCAGGGTCGGATACGGTGGCTACACCTTC.